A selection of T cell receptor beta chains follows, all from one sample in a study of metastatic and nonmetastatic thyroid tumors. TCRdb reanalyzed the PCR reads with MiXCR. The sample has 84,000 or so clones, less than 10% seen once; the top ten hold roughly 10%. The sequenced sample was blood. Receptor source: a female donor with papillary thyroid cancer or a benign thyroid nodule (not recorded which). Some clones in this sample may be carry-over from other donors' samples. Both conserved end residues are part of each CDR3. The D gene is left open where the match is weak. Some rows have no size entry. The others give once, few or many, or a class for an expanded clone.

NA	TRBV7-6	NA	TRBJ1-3	CASSLGFEGTGNTIYF	TGTGCCAGCAGCTTAGGGTTTGAGGGGACGGGAAACACCATATATTTT
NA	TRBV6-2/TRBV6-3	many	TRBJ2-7	CASSLLPILYEQYF	TGTGCCAGCAGTTTACTGCCCATCCTATACGAGCAGTACTTC
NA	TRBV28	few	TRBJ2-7	CASSLGAYSYEQYF	TGTGCCAGCAGTTTGGGGGCCTATTCCTACGAGCAGTACTTC
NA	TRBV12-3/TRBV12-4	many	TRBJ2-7	CASSLDSVYEQYF	TGTGCCAGCAGTTTAGATTCCGTCTACGAGCAGTACTTC
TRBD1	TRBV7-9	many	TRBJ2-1	CASSWTGYNEQFF	TGTGCCAGCAGCTGGACAGGCTACAATGAGCAGTTCTTC
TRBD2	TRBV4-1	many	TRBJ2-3	CASSQRLGTSGDTDTQYF	TGCGCCAGCAGCCAAAGACTCGGGACTAGCGGGGACACAGATACGCAGTATTTT
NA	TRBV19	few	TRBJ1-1	CASNTGRLNTEAFF	TGTGCCAGTAATACAGGGCGGCTAAACACTGAAGCTTTCTTT
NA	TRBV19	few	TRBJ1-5	CASSISNQPQHF	TGTGCCAGTAGTATCAGCAATCAGCCCCAGCATTTT
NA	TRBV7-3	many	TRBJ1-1	CASSLKGSGVTEAFF	TGTGCCAGCAGCTTAAAAGGATCGGGAGTCACTGAGGCTTTCTTT
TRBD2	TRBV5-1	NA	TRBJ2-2	CASSLLAANTGELFF	TGCGCCAGCAGCTTACTAGCGGCGAACACCGGGGAGCTGTTTTTT
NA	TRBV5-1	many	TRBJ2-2	CASSPGGGGGELFF	TGCGCCAGCAGCCCCGGAGGAGGTGGCGGGGAGCTGTTTTTT
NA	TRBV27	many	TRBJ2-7	CASSSTAYEQYF	TGTGCCAGCAGTTCCACCGCCTACGAGCAGTACTTC
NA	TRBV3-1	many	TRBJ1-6	CASSQGSGATSPLHF	TGTGCCAGCAGCCAAGGATCGGGGGCAACTTCACCCCTCCACTTT
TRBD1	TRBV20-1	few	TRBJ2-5	CSARVTGASETQYF	TGCAGTGCTAGAGTAACAGGGGCAAGTGAGACCCAGTACTTC
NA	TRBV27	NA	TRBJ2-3	CASSLGRLSTDAQYF	TGTGCCAGCAGTTTAGGCAGGTTATCCACAGATGCGCAGTATTTT
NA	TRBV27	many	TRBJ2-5	CASSSPGKYQETQYF	TGTGCCAGCAGTTCCCCAGGAAAGTACCAAGAGACCCAGTACTTC
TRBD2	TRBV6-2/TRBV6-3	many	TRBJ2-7	CASRGGTSSYEQYF	TGTGCCAGCAGGGGAGGGACTTCATCCTACGAGCAGTACTTC
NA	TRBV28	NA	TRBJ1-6	CASSVRGNDSPLHF	TGTGCCAGCAGTGTGCGGGGGAATGATTCACCCCTCCACTTT
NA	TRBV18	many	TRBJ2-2	CASSPPRVGELFF	TGTGCCAGCTCACCACCACGGGTCGGGGAGCTGTTTTTT
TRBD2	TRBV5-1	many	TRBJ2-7	CASSPGTSSYEQYF	TGCGCCAGCAGCCCCGGGACTAGTTCCTACGAGCAGTACTTC
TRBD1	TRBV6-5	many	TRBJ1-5	CASSSWTGSGNQPQHF	TGTGCCAGCAGTTCCTGGACAGGGTCAGGCAATCAGCCCCAGCATTTT
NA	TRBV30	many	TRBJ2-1	CAWSVSGLSSYNEQFF	TGTGCCTGGAGTGTTTCGGGCCTTAGCTCCTACAATGAGCAGTTCTTC
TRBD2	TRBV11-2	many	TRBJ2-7	CASTTPGTTYRYF	TGTGCCAGCACCACCCCCGGGACTACGTATAGGTACTTC
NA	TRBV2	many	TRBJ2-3	CASSEAGLGTDTQYF	TGTGCCAGCAGTGAAGCAGGGCTGGGCACAGATACGCAGTATTTT
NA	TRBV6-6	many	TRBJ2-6	CASSYTPSGANVLTF	TGTGCCAGCAGTTATACCCCCTCTGGGGCCAACGTCCTGACTTTC
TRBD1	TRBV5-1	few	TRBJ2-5	CASSLDGQGARETQYF	TGCGCCAGCAGCTTGGACGGACAGGGGGCCAGGGAGACCCAGTACTTC
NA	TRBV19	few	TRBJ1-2	CASKMTGGYTF	TGTGCCAGCAAAATGACAGGCGGCTACACCTTC
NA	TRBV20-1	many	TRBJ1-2	CSARRGIYGYTF	TGCAGTGCTAGACGTGGGATTTATGGCTACACCTTC
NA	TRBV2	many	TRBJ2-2	CASMAGELFF	TGTGCCAGCATGGCCGGGGAGCTGTTTTTT
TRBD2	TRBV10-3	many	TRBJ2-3	CAISPGLAGDSTDTQYF	TGTGCCATCAGTCCCGGACTAGCGGGGGACTCCACAGATACGCAGTATTTT
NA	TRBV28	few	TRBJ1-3	CASSSHRLDGNTIYF	TGTGCCAGCAGTTCCCACAGGTTGGATGGAAACACCATATATTTT
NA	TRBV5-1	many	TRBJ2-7	CASSSYTGSYEQYF	TGCGCCAGCAGCTCTTATACAGGCTCCTACGAGCAGTACTTC
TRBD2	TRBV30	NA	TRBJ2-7	CAWSVLAGVTYEQYF	TGTGCCTGGAGTGTCCTAGCGGGCGTAACCTACGAGCAGTACTTC
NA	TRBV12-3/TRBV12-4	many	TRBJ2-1	CASSFGTPEQFF	TGTGCCAGCAGTTTCGGGACCCCCGAGCAGTTCTTC
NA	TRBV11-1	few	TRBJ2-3	CASSPPWGGAVDTQYF	TGTGCCAGCAGCCCCCCCTGGGGCGGCGCAGTAGATACGCAGTATTTT
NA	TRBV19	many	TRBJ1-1	CASSIGGLDTEAFF	TGTGCCAGTAGTATAGGCGGGTTAGACACTGAAGCTTTCTTT
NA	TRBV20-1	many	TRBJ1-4	CSARRPTVEKLFF	TGCAGTGCCAGACGACCGACCGTTGAAAAACTGTTTTTT
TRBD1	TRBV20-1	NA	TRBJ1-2	CSATNPGQGYYGYTF	TGCAGTGCTACCAATCCGGGACAGGGCTACTATGGCTACACCTTC
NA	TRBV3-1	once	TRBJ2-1	CASSQYDEQFF	TGTGCCAGCAGCCAATACGATGAGCAGTTCTTC
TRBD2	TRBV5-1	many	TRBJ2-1	CASSVTSGGVGEQFF	TGCGCCAGCAGCGTGACTAGCGGGGGGGTCGGTGAGCAGTTCTTC
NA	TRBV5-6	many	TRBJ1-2	CASSAQQGGFFGYTF	TGTGCCAGCAGCGCACAACAGGGAGGCTTTTTTGGCTACACCTTC
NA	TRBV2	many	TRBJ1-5	CASTKTANSNQPQHF	TGTGCCAGCACCAAGACAGCGAATAGCAATCAGCCCCAGCATTTT
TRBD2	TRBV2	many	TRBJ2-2	CASKGTSGGTGELFF	TGTGCCAGCAAAGGGACTAGCGGGGGCACCGGGGAGCTGTTTTTT
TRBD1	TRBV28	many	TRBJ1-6	CASSRTGHNSPLHF	TGTGCCAGCAGTCGGACAGGCCATAATTCACCCCTCCACTTT
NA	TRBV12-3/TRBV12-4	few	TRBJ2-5	CASIPIYATVGLGETQYF	TGTGCCAGCATCCCTATTTACGCGACAGTGGGGTTGGGAGAGACCCAGTACTTC
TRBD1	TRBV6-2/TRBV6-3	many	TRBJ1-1	CASNGDRDTEAFF	TGTGCCAGCAACGGGGACAGAGACACTGAAGCTTTCTTT
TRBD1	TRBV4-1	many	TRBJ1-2	CASSQAGTGSNYGYTF	TGCGCCAGCAGCCAAGCCGGGACAGGCTCTAACTATGGCTACACCTTC
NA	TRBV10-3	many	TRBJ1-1	CAVTANTEAFF	TGTGCCGTGACAGCGAACACTGAAGCTTTCTTT
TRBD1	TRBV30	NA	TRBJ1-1	CAWSVLGAGGTEAFF	TGTGCCTGGAGTGTACTCGGGGCAGGGGGAACTGAAGCTTTCTTT
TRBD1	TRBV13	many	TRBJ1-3	CASSWGDRSYSGNTIYF	TGTGCCAGCAGCTGGGGGGACAGAAGTTACTCTGGAAACACCATATATTTT
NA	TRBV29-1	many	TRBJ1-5	CSVGGDQPQHF	TGCAGCGTTGGTGGGGATCAGCCCCAGCATTTT
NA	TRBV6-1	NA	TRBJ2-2	CASSEYRRGTGELFF	TGTGCCAGCAGTGAATACCGGAGGGGTACCGGGGAGCTGTTTTTT
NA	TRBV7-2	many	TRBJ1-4	CASRSQGINEKLFF	TGTGCCAGCAGAAGTCAGGGTATTAATGAAAAACTGTTTTTT
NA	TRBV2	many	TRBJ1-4	CASSETWGPAEKLFF	TGTGCCAGCAGTGAAACTTGGGGGCCTGCAGAAAAACTGTTTTTT
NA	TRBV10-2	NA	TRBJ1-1	CASSDLSGAGVDTEAFF	TGCGCCAGCAGCGACCTTTCGGGTGCGGGGGTCGACACTGAAGCTTTCTTT
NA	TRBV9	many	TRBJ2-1	CASSVGGGGGLEYNEQFF	TGTGCCAGCAGCGTAGGGGGGGGCGGAGGTCTGGAATACAATGAGCAGTTCTTC
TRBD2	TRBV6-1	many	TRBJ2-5	CASSENLGGSGGPQETQYF	TGTGCCAGCAGTGAAAATCTGGGGGGTAGCGGGGGACCGCAAGAGACCCAGTACTTC
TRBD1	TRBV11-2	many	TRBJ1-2	CASSLSPTGEVSGYTF	TGTGCCAGCAGCTTATCCCCGACAGGGGAGGTATCTGGCTACACCTTC
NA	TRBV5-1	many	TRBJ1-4	CASSFNRDNEKLFF	TGCGCCAGCAGCTTTAACCGGGACAATGAAAAACTGTTTTTT